A selection of T cell receptor beta chains follows, all from one sample in a study of shared clonotypes between healthy human individuals. TCRdb's copy holds only in-frame clones and misses some; the assay was immunoSEQ multiplex PCR. The sample includes millions of clones, 90% to 95% of them seen just once. The material sequenced was naive CD4+ T cells sorted from blood. The source of these receptors is a man between 18 and 35 years old in good health. The CDR3 runs from the conserved cysteine through the conserved F or W. D genes are given only for firm matches. Expanded clones are given a class, and other clones once, few, many or no size at all.

D gene: .
clone size: .
J gene: TRBJ1-1
CDR3 length: 15
V gene: TRBV4-1
CDR3 protein: CASSQTGFMNTEAFF
CDR3 DNA: TGCGCCAGCAGCCAAACGGGATTTATGAACACTGAAGCTTTCTTT

D gene: .
clone size: .
J gene: TRBJ1-5
CDR3 length: 13
V gene: TRBV27
CDR3 protein: CAALEGLGQPQHF
CDR3 DNA: TGTGCCGCTCTTGAGGGCCTAGGTCAGCCCCAGCATTTT

D gene: .
clone size: .
J gene: TRBJ2-3
CDR3 length: 15
V gene: TRBV11-2
CDR3 protein: CASSLVVAPADTQYF
CDR3 DNA: TGTGCCAGCAGCTTAGTAGTAGCGCCCGCGGATACGCAGTATTTT

D gene: .
clone size: .
J gene: TRBJ2-1
CDR3 length: 16
V gene: TRBV9
CDR3 protein: CASSSRIETGYNEQFF
CDR3 DNA: TGTGCCAGCAGCTCCAGGATTGAGACTGGGTACAATGAGCAGTTCTTC

D gene: .
clone size: .
J gene: TRBJ1-2
CDR3 length: 14
V gene: TRBV11-2
CDR3 protein: CASSLGTAIYGYTF
CDR3 DNA: TGTGCCAGCAGCTTAGGCACAGCCATCTATGGCTACACCTTC

D gene: .
clone size: .
J gene: TRBJ1-5
CDR3 length: 13
V gene: TRBV30
CDR3 protein: CAWSGADNQPQHF
CDR3 DNA: TGTGCCTGGTCAGGCGCGGACAATCAGCCCCAGCATTTT

D gene: .
clone size: .
J gene: TRBJ1-6
CDR3 length: 11
V gene: TRBV20-1
CDR3 protein: CSARDERGGHF
CDR3 DNA: TGCAGTGCTAGAGATGAAAGGGGGGGCCACTTT

D gene: .
clone size: .
J gene: TRBJ1-2
CDR3 length: 15
V gene: TRBV10-1
CDR3 protein: CASSEGVGSSYGYTF
CDR3 DNA: TGCGCCAGCAGTGAGGGTGTTGGCAGCTCCTATGGCTACACCTTC

D gene: .
clone size: .
J gene: TRBJ1-5
CDR3 length: 13
V gene: TRBV5-4
CDR3 protein: CASSLDINQPQHF
CDR3 DNA: TGTGCCAGCAGCTTGGACATAAATCAGCCCCAGCATTTT

D gene: TRBD1
clone size: .
J gene: TRBJ2-1
CDR3 length: 15
V gene: TRBV27
CDR3 protein: CASSLTGGKYNEQFF
CDR3 DNA: TGTGCCAGCAGTTTGACAGGGGGTAAATACAATGAGCAGTTCTTC

D gene: TRBD2
clone size: .
J gene: TRBJ2-7
CDR3 length: 14
V gene: TRBV7-6
CDR3 protein: CASSRTSGAYEQYF
CDR3 DNA: TGTGCCAGCAGCAGGACTAGCGGAGCCTACGAGCAGTACTTC

D gene: .
clone size: .
J gene: TRBJ2-7
CDR3 length: 12
V gene: TRBV30
CDR3 protein: CAWSDATYEQYF
CDR3 DNA: TGTGCCTGGAGTGACGCAACCTACGAGCAGTACTTC

D gene: TRBD1
clone size: .
J gene: TRBJ1-2
CDR3 length: 15
V gene: TRBV7-8
CDR3 protein: CASSPWTGEDYGYTF
CDR3 DNA: TGTGCCAGCAGCCCGTGGACAGGGGAGGACTATGGCTACACCTTC

D gene: TRBD1
clone size: .
J gene: TRBJ1-6
CDR3 length: 14
V gene: TRBV27
CDR3 protein: CASREGQGNSPLHF
CDR3 DNA: TGTGCCAGCAGGGAGGGACAGGGGAATTCACCCCTCCACTTT

D gene: TRBD1
clone size: .
J gene: TRBJ1-5
CDR3 length: 15
V gene: TRBV19
CDR3 protein: CASTTGAEGNQPQHF
CDR3 DNA: TGTGCCAGTACCACAGGGGCGGAGGGCAATCAGCCCCAGCATTTT

D gene: TRBD2
clone size: .
J gene: TRBJ2-7
CDR3 length: 16
V gene: TRBV4-2
CDR3 protein: CASSQSASGVRYEQYF
CDR3 DNA: TGTGCCAGCAGCCAGTCGGCTAGCGGAGTTCGCTACGAGCAGTACTTC

D gene: TRBD1
clone size: .
J gene: TRBJ2-7
CDR3 length: 14
V gene: TRBV15
CDR3 protein: CATRERTGSHEQYF
CDR3 DNA: TGTGCCACCAGGGAGAGGACAGGGAGTCACGAGCAGTACTTC

D gene: TRBD2
clone size: .
J gene: TRBJ2-3
CDR3 length: 16
V gene: TRBV19
CDR3 protein: CASSSPGLAGGDTQYF
CDR3 DNA: TGTGCCAGTAGTTCCCCGGGACTAGCGGGAGGAGATACGCAGTATTTT

D gene: TRBD1
clone size: .
J gene: TRBJ2-7
CDR3 length: 15
V gene: TRBV7-2
CDR3 protein: CASSLVGRGLSEQYF
CDR3 DNA: TGTGCCAGCAGCTTAGTTGGCAGGGGGCTTAGCGAGCAGTACTTC

D gene: .
clone size: .
J gene: TRBJ2-7
CDR3 length: 11
V gene: TRBV29-1
CDR3 protein: CSVEARDEQYF
CDR3 DNA: TGCAGCGTTGAAGCAAGGGACGAGCAGTACTTC

D gene: TRBD1
clone size: .
J gene: TRBJ2-3
CDR3 length: 15
V gene: TRBV5-1
CDR3 protein: CASSPETGGTDTQYF
CDR3 DNA: TGCGCCAGCAGTCCAGAGACAGGGGGTACAGATACGCAGTATTTT

D gene: .
clone size: once
J gene: TRBJ2-1
CDR3 length: 11
V gene: TRBV27
CDR3 protein: CATAVGTPRFF
CDR3 DNA: TGTGCCACCGCTGTGGGGACCCCCCGGTTCTTC

D gene: .
clone size: .
J gene: TRBJ2-3
CDR3 length: 13
V gene: TRBV7-2
CDR3 protein: CASRPWVVDTQYF
CDR3 DNA: TGTGCCAGCAGACCCTGGGTAGTAGATACGCAGTATTTT

D gene: TRBD1
clone size: .
J gene: TRBJ1-4
CDR3 length: 15
V gene: TRBV6-6
CDR3 protein: CASSRDRGANEKLFF
CDR3 DNA: TGTGCCAGCAGCCGCGACAGGGGTGCTAATGAAAAACTGTTTTTT

D gene: .
clone size: .
J gene: TRBJ2-1
CDR3 length: 16
V gene: TRBV9
CDR3 protein: CASSVVGGLAINEQFF
CDR3 DNA: TGTGCCAGCAGCGTAGTTGGTGGGCTTGCTATCAATGAGCAGTTCTTC

D gene: TRBD1
clone size: .
J gene: TRBJ1-4
CDR3 length: 15
V gene: TRBV4-3
CDR3 protein: CASSQRTGGNEKLFF
CDR3 DNA: TGCGCCAGCAGCCAACGGACAGGGGGGAATGAAAAACTGTTTTTT

D gene: TRBD1
clone size: .
J gene: TRBJ1-1
CDR3 length: 15
V gene: TRBV18
CDR3 protein: CASSPSDRDMTEAFF
CDR3 DNA: TGTGCCAGCTCACCCTCGGACAGGGATATGACTGAAGCTTTCTTT

D gene: .
clone size: .
J gene: TRBJ2-7
CDR3 length: 16
V gene: TRBV18
CDR3 protein: CASSPPNRILGYEQYF
CDR3 DNA: TGTGCCAGCTCACCACCAAACCGGATCTTAGGCTACGAGCAGTACTTC

D gene: .
clone size: .
J gene: TRBJ1-5
CDR3 length: 18
V gene: TRBV28
CDR3 protein: CASSWEGFRGNSNQPQHF
CDR3 DNA: TGTGCCAGCAGTTGGGAGGGGTTTAGGGGGAATAGCAATCAGCCCCAGCATTTT

D gene: .
clone size: .
J gene: TRBJ2-2
CDR3 length: 17
V gene: TRBV5-4
CDR3 protein: CASSLEKATANTGELFF
CDR3 DNA: TGTGCCAGCAGCTTGGAGAAGGCTACTGCGAACACCGGGGAGCTGTTTTTT

D gene: TRBD2
clone size: .
J gene: TRBJ2-3
CDR3 length: 16
V gene: TRBV9
CDR3 protein: CASSVGIAGGTDTQYF
CDR3 DNA: TGTGCCAGCAGCGTAGGGATAGCGGGGGGCACAGATACGCAGTATTTT

D gene: .
clone size: .
J gene: TRBJ1-3
CDR3 length: 15
V gene: TRBV6-5
CDR3 protein: CASRPGAGAGNTIYF
CDR3 DNA: TGTGCCAGCAGGCCAGGGGCAGGGGCGGGAAACACCATATATTTT

D gene: .
clone size: .
J gene: TRBJ2-5
CDR3 length: 13
V gene: TRBV6-6
CDR3 protein: CASSYGLEGTQYF
CDR3 DNA: TGTGCCAGCAGTTACGGACTCGAAGGGACCCAGTACTTC

D gene: .
clone size: .
J gene: TRBJ1-6
CDR3 length: 16
V gene: TRBV21-1
CDR3 protein: CASSAKQGTYNSPLHF
CDR3 DNA: TGTGCCAGCAGCGCGAAACAGGGGACCTATAATTCACCCCTCCACTTT

D gene: .
clone size: .
J gene: TRBJ2-1
CDR3 length: 22
V gene: TRBV21-1
CDR3 protein: CASTKGGQGVSSGGSSYNEQFF
CDR3 DNA: TGTGCCAGCACGAAAGGGGGACAGGGGGTGTCTAGCGGAGGGAGCTCCTACAATGAGCAGTTCTTC

D gene: .
clone size: .
J gene: TRBJ2-2
CDR3 length: 14
V gene: TRBV7-9
CDR3 protein: CASSHRVNTGELFF
CDR3 DNA: TGTGCCAGCAGCCACAGGGTGAACACCGGGGAGCTGTTTTTT

D gene: .
clone size: .
J gene: TRBJ1-1
CDR3 length: 14
V gene: TRBV6-5
CDR3 protein: CASVGAVGDTEAFF
CDR3 DNA: TGTGCCAGCGTGGGCGCAGTTGGGGACACTGAAGCTTTCTTT

D gene: TRBD1
clone size: .
J gene: TRBJ2-7
CDR3 length: 14
V gene: TRBV28
CDR3 protein: CASSLRTGTGSSLF
CDR3 DNA: TGTGCCAGCAGTTTACGCACCGGGACAGGGAGTTCGTTATTC

D gene: TRBD2
clone size: .
J gene: TRBJ2-3
CDR3 length: 17
V gene: TRBV15
CDR3 protein: CATSREGGSFGTDTQYF
CDR3 DNA: TGTGCCACCAGCAGAGAGGGCGGGAGTTTTGGTACAGATACGCAGTATTTT

D gene: .
clone size: .
J gene: TRBJ1-2
CDR3 length: 13
V gene: TRBV27
CDR3 protein: CASSLRENYGYTF
CDR3 DNA: TGTGCCAGCAGTTTGCGGGAGAACTATGGCTACACCTTC

D gene: TRBD1
clone size: .
J gene: TRBJ2-2
CDR3 length: 15
V gene: TRBV29-1
CDR3 protein: CSVEEGHRGRGELFF
CDR3 DNA: TGCAGCGTTGAAGAAGGTCACAGGGGTCGGGGGGAGCTGTTTTTT

D gene: .
clone size: .
J gene: TRBJ2-5
CDR3 length: 14
V gene: TRBV27
CDR3 protein: CASSIRAGEGTQYF
CDR3 DNA: TGTGCCAGCAGCATACGGGCAGGGGAGGGGACCCAGTACTTC

D gene: .
clone size: .
J gene: TRBJ1-5
CDR3 length: 13
V gene: TRBV30
CDR3 protein: CAWSPGSNQPQHF
CDR3 DNA: TGTGCCTGGAGTCCCGGCAGCAATCAGCCCCAGCATTTT

D gene: TRBD1
clone size: .
J gene: TRBJ1-2
CDR3 length: 14
V gene: TRBV28
CDR3 protein: CASSSGTANYGYTF
CDR3 DNA: TGTGCCAGCAGCTCCGGGACAGCTAACTATGGCTACACCTTC

D gene: .
clone size: .
J gene: TRBJ2-5
CDR3 length: 12
V gene: TRBV10-1
CDR3 protein: CASSEMGETQYF
CDR3 DNA: TGCGCCAGCAGTGAGATGGGAGAGACCCAGTACTTC

D gene: TRBD2
clone size: .
J gene: TRBJ2-7
CDR3 length: 15
V gene: TRBV6-1
CDR3 protein: CASSKGLAFSYEQYF
CDR3 DNA: TGTGCCAGCTCGAAGGGACTAGCCTTCTCCTACGAGCAGTACTTC

D gene: .
clone size: .
J gene: TRBJ1-2
CDR3 length: 12
V gene: TRBV7-2
CDR3 protein: CTSSYRNYGYTF
CDR3 DNA: TGTACCAGCAGCTACAGGAACTATGGCTACACCTTC

D gene: .
clone size: .
J gene: TRBJ1-2
CDR3 length: 14
V gene: TRBV5-1
CDR3 protein: CASSLGGSSNGYTF
CDR3 DNA: TGCGCCAGCAGCTTGGGAGGGTCTTCCAATGGCTACACCTTC